The T cell receptor (beta chain) described here comes from a study of CD8 T cells in ankylosing spondylitis. Study-wide results and caveats: Prior literature has documented some motif variants in synovial fluid and blood from reactive arthritis. Blood of patients with ankylosing spondylitis appeared to be characterized by a TCR beta motif of eight or nine highly homologous variants. Within matched ankylosing spondylitis synovial fluid, disease-linked clones were reportedly significantly enriched. Disease-associated clonotypes exhibited CD8+ identity and were relatively infrequent in peripheral blood.

This clonotype showed up just a few times. Antigen specificity is unknown. CDR3 size: 18 residues. Germline V gene lookup returns CDR1 MNHEY and CDR2 SVGEGT. Between the trimmed V and J ends, which lost 5 bases and 4 bases, there was a span of 27 bases. Library preparation for TCR beta used quantitative 5'-RACE with molecular barcodes. TCRdb called the 5' RACE reads again in MiXCR, with one record for every CDR3 protein. The profile shows a few hundred thousand distinct CDR3 sequences, about 22% of them singletons. The V gene is TRBV6-2 or TRBV6-3, the J gene TRBJ2-7; D might be TRBD2 (6 bases). Sequenced: blood, either unsorted or a sorted T cell fraction (not recorded which). This TCR was sampled from a male donor with ankylosing spondylitis. The CDR3 loop is CASSKDLRRGAVGYEQYF. In nucleotides, the CDR3 is TGTGCCAGCAGTAAGGACCTCCGGCGGGGAGCTGTAGGGTACGAGCAGTACTTC.